A selection of T cell receptor beta chains follows, all from one sample in a study of Ad26.COV2.S vaccination and SARS-CoV-2 variants. Measured with immunoSEQ multiplex PCR; TCRdb has only the in-frame clones, and not every one. Found here are about 330,000 clones, roughly 90% of them singletons; the top ten hold about 5%. Material: peripheral blood, obtained in a trial of Ad26.COV2.S vaccine versus placebo. The receptors shown here come from a person between 18 and 65 years old who received the Ad26.COV2.S COVID-19 vaccine or a placebo. The conserved cysteine and the conserved F or W are not part of the CDR3 here.

V: TRBV12-3/TRBV12-4
J: TRBJ1-1
CDR3: ASSLRTNTEAF

V: TRBV10-3
J: TRBJ2-3
CDR3: AISDSPGGYTQY

V: TRBV4-1
J: TRBJ1-4
CDR3: ASSQDDEGVEKLF

V: TRBV6-2/TRBV6-3
J: TRBJ2-1
CDR3: ASSYGYNEQF

V: TRBV7-9
J: TRBJ2-6
CDR3: ASSPYYAGANVLT

V: TRBV30
J: TRBJ2-5
CDR3: ARRGAGVWEETQY

V: TRBV9
J: TRBJ2-2
CDR3: ASSVVGTGELF

V: TRBV2
J: TRBJ1-6
CDR3: ARRTSSYNSPLH

V: TRBV29-1
J: TRBJ2-1
CDR3: SVIVPYNEQF

V: TRBV19
J: TRBJ2-1
CDR3: ASSVGTSNEQF

V: TRBV7-9
J: TRBJ1-1
CDR3: ASSRGEGANTEAF

V: TRBV19
J: TRBJ2-1
CDR3: ASRLAGVRNEQF

V: TRBV6-2/TRBV6-3
J: TRBJ2-5
CDR3: ASSWEGTGVRETQY

V: TRBV11-1
J: TRBJ1-2
CDR3: ASSPEPVDGYT

V: TRBV7-2
J: TRBJ2-1
CDR3: ASSLANQGASYNEQF

V: TRBV18
J: TRBJ2-3
CDR3: ASSPSDRVVEDTQY

V: TRBV4-3
J: TRBJ2-3
CDR3: ASSQDRYPPSDTQY

V: TRBV18
J: TRBJ2-1
CDR3: ASSRGRGPGEQF

V: TRBV18
J: TRBJ1-1
CDR3: ASSPWGAATEAF

V: TRBV29-1
J: TRBJ2-7
CDR3: SVDSGGAYEQY

V: TRBV18
J: TRBJ2-1
CDR3: ASSRPLAGVQPYNEQF

V: TRBV3-1/TRBV3-2
J: TRBJ2-5
CDR3: ASSLADWYQETQY

V: TRBV27
J: TRBJ1-5
CDR3: ASSLSLGTGKVNQPQH

V: TRBV18
J: TRBJ2-3
CDR3: ASSPRPDRVDLFTDTQY

V: TRBV13
J: TRBJ1-1
CDR3: ASSLEESTREAF

V: TRBV7-6
J: TRBJ1-1
CDR3: ASSSQANTEAF

V: TRBV2
J: TRBJ2-7
CDR3: ASNPAGGSYEQY

V: TRBV19
J: TRBJ1-6
CDR3: ASKNEGSYNSPLH

V: TRBV5-6
J: TRBJ2-1
CDR3: ASSWTSGDDEQF

V: TRBV2
J: TRBJ1-5
CDR3: ASRGPFNSNQPQH

V: TRBV9
J: TRBJ1-3
CDR3: ASSEDSLPGNTIY

V: TRBV10-3
J: TRBJ1-1
CDR3: AISGGTEAF

V: TRBV10-3
J: TRBJ2-3
CDR3: AISEPSGGPLDTQY

V: TRBV7-2
J: TRBJ1-3
CDR3: ASSLDRTAGNTIY

V: TRBV15
J: TRBJ2-1
CDR3: ATGLAGSRNEQF

V: TRBV18
J: TRBJ2-7
CDR3: ASSDRVGDEQY

V: TRBV27
J: TRBJ2-1
CDR3: ASSLLERGPHNEQF

V: TRBV7-2
J: TRBJ1-1
CDR3: ASSLSGTGFTEAF

V: TRBV7-6
J: TRBJ1-2
CDR3: ASSSSLGVAGDGYT

V: TRBV4-3
J: TRBJ2-7
CDR3: ASSQLGQGGYEQY

V: TRBV2
J: TRBJ1-2
CDR3: ASRGQGELGYT

V: TRBV3-1/TRBV3-2
J: TRBJ1-3
CDR3: ASSFRTGTPGNTIY

V: TRBV2
J: TRBJ1-3
CDR3: ASRTGLSGNTIY

V: TRBV6-5
J: TRBJ1-1
CDR3: ASSYGQGALRTEAF

V: TRBV18
J: TRBJ2-1
CDR3: ASSPLSSYNEQF

V: TRBV4-1
J: TRBJ1-4
CDR3: ASVGQVDGTNEKLF

V: TRBV2
J: TRBJ2-5
CDR3: ASSEAYSQETQY

V: TRBV12-5
J: TRBJ2-7
CDR3: ASGATDSRFPYEQY

V: TRBV5-1
J: TRBJ2-2
CDR3: ASSLDLILAKTTGELF

V: TRBV29-1
J: TRBJ1-1
CDR3: SAMRRLNTEAF

V: TRBV27
J: TRBJ1-3
CDR3: ASSDRVGSGNTIY

V: TRBV7-9
J: TRBJ2-7
CDR3: ASSPPGQGAYEQY